Shown below are 26 T cell receptor beta chains from a single sample sequenced in a study of blood T cell repertoires in COVID-19. This table comes from immunoSEQ multiplex PCR, and its TCRdb copy is limited to in-frame clones, with some not included. This sample has about 150,000 clones, with 70% to 85% found just once. Sample: peripheral blood. All receptors come from a man aged 60 to 75 with COVID-19, enrolled during active disease.

This sequence joins TRBV7-2 and TRBJ2-7; maybe TRBD1 (6 bases). Trimming removed 5 bases from V and 3 bases from J, with 11 bases in between. The CDR3 sequence is 13 residues long. From germline, CDR1 is SGHTA and CDR2 FQGNSA. CDR3 loop: CASSRPGVYEQYF. The CDR3 DNA follows: TGTGCCAGCAGCCGGCCAGGGGTCTACGAGCAGTACTTC.

The chain uses TRBV7-9 and TRBJ1-1; 10 bases align to TRBD1. With V trimmed by 6 bases and J by 4 bases, 5 bases remained unmatched. Germline CDR1 and CDR2: SEHNR and FQNEAQ (reference sequence). The length of the CDR3 is 14 residues. The CDR3 DNA follows: TGTGCCAGCAGTATGGGACAGGGGAGCACTGAAGCTTTCTTT. It is translated as CASSMGQGSTEAFF.

The rearrangement links TRBV5-1 to TRBJ2-3, with 14 bases aligning to TRBD2. CDR1 SGHRS and CDR2 YFSETQ come from the germline V gene. J was trimmed by 4 bases and V by 4 bases; bases with no gene match: 8. This CDR3 has 17 amino acids. The CDR3 nucleotides are TGCGCCAGCAGCCCGAGACTAGCGGGAGGGTTCGCAGATACGCAGTATTTT. Translating it yields CASSPRLAGGFADTQYF.

This clone was seen more than once but under ten times. V and J are TRBV19 and TRBJ2-4; 8 nucleotides agree with TRBD2. Germline V gene lookup returns CDR1 LNHDA and CDR2 SQIVND (reference sequence). The length of the CDR3 is 16 residues. J gave up 2 bases and V 5 bases, and 8 bases lay outside the gene matches. Here the CDR3 reads CASSPHRGGSKNIQYF. As DNA, the CDR3 is TGTGCCAGTAGTCCACACCGGGGGGGATCCAAAAACATTCAGTACTTC.

This clone was counted a single time. This rearrangement joins TRBV5-4 to TRBJ1-2; TRBD1 matches at 7 bases. Germline V gene lookup returns CDR1 SGHNT and CDR2 YYREEE (reference sequence). There are 13 residues in the CDR3. V lost 6 bases, J lost 8 bases, and 10 bases stayed unmatched. CDR3 nucleotide sequence: TGTGCCAGCACCGCAGACAGGGTCGGGGGCTACACCTTC. Its translation is CASTADRVGGYTF.

The chain combines TRBV3-1 (or the pseudogene TRBV3-2) with TRBJ2-7, with 11 bases lining up with TRBD1. The CDR3 extends over 15 amino acids. J was trimmed by 7 bases and V by 0 bases; bases with no gene match: 5. The germline V gene encodes CDR1 LGHDT and CDR2 YNNKEL (reference sequence). CDR3 amino acids: CASSQERDRGAEQYF. DNA for the CDR3: TGTGCCAGCAGCCAAGAAAGGGACAGGGGGGCAGAGCAGTACTTC.

V gene TRBV19 combines with J gene TRBJ2-1; 10 bases map to TRBD2. Trimming took 5 bases from V and 9 from J; bases not matched to a gene: 4. From germline, CDR1 is LNHDA and CDR2 SQIVND (reference sequence). This CDR3 is 13 amino acids long. CDR3 sequence reads: CASSVSGRGEQFF. The CDR3, as DNA: TGTGCCAGTAGTGTCAGCGGGAGGGGTGAGCAGTTCTTC.

The CDR3 protein is CASSIGDIQETQYF. The CDR3 DNA reads TGTGCCAGTAGTATAGGGGACATCCAAGAGACCCAGTACTTC. The V gene is TRBV19, the J gene TRBJ2-5, with D perhaps TRBD1 (6 bases). CDR3 length: 14 amino acids. V gave up 1 base and J gave up 1 base, with 7 bases separating them. Per the germline V gene, CDR1 is LNHDA and CDR2 is SQIVND (reference sequence).

CDR3 DNA: TGTGCCAGCAGTGCACAGGGCCGCGGGGAGCTGTTTTTT. Its translation is CASSAQGRGELFF. The J gene is TRBJ2-2, the V gene TRBV2; maybe TRBD1 (6 bases). V lost 4 bases and J lost 7, with 10 bases in between. This CDR3 is 13 amino acids long. CDR1 and CDR2 (germline): SNHLY, FYNNEI.

This clone was found a few times. The chain couples TRBV10-3 to TRBJ1-3; 7 bases match TRBD1. Germline lookup yields CDR1 ENHRY and CDR2 SYGVKD. The CDR3 totals 19 residues. Germline trimming cut 0 bases from V and 4 bases from J; bases unmatched to any gene: 15. The CDR3 coding sequence is TGTGCCATCAGTGAGTCGAAGTCTTGGGACAGAAAGGAGGGAAACACCATATATTTT. Translating gives CAISESKSWDRKEGNTIYF.

The V and J genes are TRBV7-9 and TRBJ1-2; D gene uncertain. V gave up 7 bases and J gave up 8 bases, with 11 bases separating them. This CDR3 region has 11 residues. Germline V lookup: CDR1 SEHNR, CDR2 FQNEAQ (reference sequence). CDR3 loop: CASTNSGGYTF. The CDR3 nucleotides are TGTGCCAGCACAAACTCGGGAGGCTACACCTTC.

The chain combines TRBV29-1 with TRBJ1-2; 7 bases are shared with TRBD1. In germline, CDR1 is SQVTM, CDR2 ANQGSEA. After removal of 0 bases from V and 4 bases from J, the junction contained 2 bases not matched to a gene. The CDR3 loop spans 13 amino acids. The CDR3 DNA sequence: TGCAGCGTTGAAGATGGACAGGCCTATGGCTACACCTTC. As protein: CSVEDGQAYGYTF.

The chain links TRBV7-8 to TRBJ1-3; 7 bases fit TRBD1. The germline V gene encodes CDR1 SGHVS and CDR2 FQNEAQ. Germline trimming cut 0 bases from V and 5 bases from J; bases unmatched to any gene: 10. The CDR3 has 17 residues. The CDR3: CASSLARVMTGRNTIYF. CDR3 coding DNA: TGTGCCAGCAGCTTAGCAAGGGTTATGACAGGGAGAAACACCATATATTTT.

The chain uses TRBV30 and TRBJ1-1; the match to TRBD1 covers 9 bases. Germline lookup yields CDR1 GTSNPN and CDR2 SVGIG (reference sequence). With V trimmed by 4 bases and J by 5 bases, 8 bases remained unmatched. The CDR3 consists of 14 residues. CDR3 bases: TGTGCCTGGAATCTACAGGGGGCAGGTACTGAAGCTTTCTTT. Translation: CAWNLQGAGTEAFF.

The chain carries TRBV2 and TRBJ1-2; the D gene is possibly TRBD1 (5 bases). Trimming took 4 bases from V and 8 from J, leaving 11 bases between them. CDR1 and CDR2 (germline): SNHLY, FYNNEI. The CDR3 runs to 12 residues. The CDR3, as DNA: TGTGCCAGCAGTGGGGGCCCCGGCGGCTACACCTTC. This encodes CASSGGPGGYTF. Based on the CDR3 plus reference TRBV2 and TRBJ1-2, the full variable domain is EPEVTQTPSHQVTQMGQEVILRCVPISNHLYFYWYRQILGQKVEFLVSFYNNEISEKSEIFDDQFSVERPDGSNFTLKIRSTKLEDSAMYFCASSGGPGGYTFGSGTRLTVV.

This chain uses TRBV6-4 with TRBJ2-1; D may be TRBD2 (6 bases). CDR3 length equals 13 residues. V was shortened by 2 bases and J by 14 bases, with 16 bases between the two germline ends. In germline, CDR1 is MRHNA, CDR2 SNTAGT. The CDR3 sequence is CASSDQRLGFKFF. Here the CDR3 DNA reads TGTGCCAGCAGTGACCAGCGACTAGGGTTCAAGTTCTTC.

The rearrangement uses TRBV9 and TRBJ1-4; D not resolved. V was clipped by 2 bases and J by 4 bases, with 15 bases between them. This CDR3 has 16 amino acids. The V gene's germline CDR1 is SGDLS and CDR2 YYNGEE. The CDR3 region has the DNA TGTGCCAGCAGCGTGGCAGGAGGTATAAATAATGAAAAACTGTTTTTT. Protein sequence: CASSVAGGINNEKLFF.

This clone was seen a few times. Other DNA sequences in this specimen translate into the identical CDR3. The J gene is TRBJ2-3, the V gene TRBV10-3; possibly TRBD2 for D (6 bases). CDR3 length equals 14 residues. The germline V and J ends were trimmed by 6 bases and 1 base, with 11 bases remaining between them. CDR1 ENHRY and CDR2 SYGVKD come from the germline V gene. Here the CDR3 reads CAISLGGGTDTQYF. CDR3 DNA: TGTGCCATCAGCCTAGGCGGGGGCACAGATACGCAGTATTTT.

V gene TRBV7-2 combines with J gene TRBJ1-6, with D maybe TRBD1 (6 bases). CDR1 SGHTA and CDR2 FQGNSA come from the germline V gene. Trimming removed 2 bases from V and 8 bases from J, with 10 bases in between. The CDR3 contains 14 residues. The CDR3 DNA reads TGTGCCAGCAGCTTACCAGGGGCCTATTCACCCCTCCACTTT. Protein sequence: CASSLPGAYSPLHF.

Only a few counts were recorded for this clone. The V gene is TRBV27, the J gene TRBJ1-2, with 7 bases that match TRBD1. Germline V gene data show CDR1 as MNHEY and CDR2 as SMNVEV (reference sequence). Trimming took 5 bases from V and 2 from J; bases not matched to a gene: 5. This CDR3 is 14 amino acids long. The CDR3 loop reads CASSTGGQNYGYTF. The CDR3 nucleotides are TGTGCCAGCAGTACTGGGGGACAGAACTATGGCTACACCTTC.

V is TRBV19 and J is TRBJ2-5, with 12 bases fitting TRBD1. This CDR3 region has 16 residues. The V and J ends lost 3 bases and 5 bases, in that order; junction bases with no gene match: 7. CDR1 is LNHDA, CDR2 SQIVND, per germline (reference sequence). The CDR3 DNA reads TGTGCCAGTAGTATTCACGGGACAGGGGGCGCGGAGACCCAGTACTTC. The encoded protein is CASSIHGTGGAETQYF.

This chain uses TRBV28 with TRBJ2-1, with 9 bases lining up with TRBD2. V trimming: 1 base; J trimming: 6 bases; junction bases outside the gene matches: 10. CDR1 is MDHEN, CDR2 SYDVKM, per germline. CDR3 size: 17 residues. The CDR3, as DNA: TGTGCCAGCAGTTTATTTAGCGGGAGAGGCGCCGGCAATGAGCAGTTCTTC. Its translation: CASSLFSGRGAGNEQFF.

The rearrangement links TRBV5-6 to TRBJ1-5; a possible D gene is TRBD1 (6 bases). V was cut by 4 bases and J by 8 bases, with 13 bases left in between. This CDR3 is 13 amino acids long. Germline CDR1 reads SGHDT; CDR2 reads YYEEEE. The CDR3: CASSLGQTEPQHF. The CDR3 bases are TGTGCCAGCAGCCTAGGACAGACCGAGCCCCAGCATTTT. Full variable domain (remainder filled in from reference TRBV5-6 and TRBJ1-5): DAGVTQSPTHLIKTRGQQVTLRCSPKSGHDTVSWYQQALGQGPQFIFQYYEEEERQRGNFPDRFSGHQFPNYSSELNVNALLLGDSALYLCASSLGQTEPQHFGDGTRLSIL.

This clone was observed once. As DNA, the CDR3 is TGCGCCAGCAGCGCGCCGACAGGGGCCGGGACAGATACGCAGTATTTT. It translates to CASSAPTGAGTDTQYF. The chain recombines TRBV5-1 with TRBJ2-3, with 8 positions matching TRBD1. V was clipped by 4 bases and J by 3 bases; unmatched bases: 10. Looked up from germline, CDR1 is SGHRS and CDR2 is YFSETQ. The length of the CDR3 is 16 residues.

The rearrangement uses TRBV2 and TRBJ1-6; D is possibly TRBD1 (6 bases). CDR3 length equals 16 residues. Germline-derived CDR1 and CDR2 are SNHLY and FYNNEI. Trimming shortened V by 6 bases and J by 10 bases, and 22 bases separated the two germline ends. CDR3 region: CASRETRTATVSPLHF. The CDR3 nucleotides read TGTGCCAGCAGGGAGACCCGGACAGCTACCGTGTCACCCCTCCACTTT.

The chain couples TRBV28 to TRBJ1-4; 9 nucleotides align to TRBD1. Unmatched junction bases numbered 15, after V lost 6 bases and J lost 7 bases. Germline values: CDR1 MDHEN, CDR2 SYDVKM. The CDR3 consists of 17 residues. CDR3 in amino acids: CASSRGQGVSGAEKLFF. The CDR3 DNA is TGTGCCAGCAGCCGGGGACAGGGCGTTTCGGGTGCTGAAAAACTGTTTTTT.